This T cell receptor (beta chain) was recorded in a study of cytomegalovirus exposure and HLA in healthy donors. Study observations and caveats: In a later analysis, V- and J-gene trimming of beta chains associated with a DCLRE1C missense variant, replicated independently. Per a later analysis, about 17,000 TCR beta sequences showed association with HLA alleles at 0.05 false discovery rate. Rates of TCR association differed by HLA locus in a later analysis, with DRB1 highest and HLA-C lowest.

This clone showed up just once. Its matching antigen is unknown. PCR primers comprised 60 Vbeta and 13 Jbeta primers. Clones were read by immunoSEQ multiplex PCR, and TCRdb kept only the in-frame ones, dropping some. The data show 250,000 to 300,000 clones, with 80% to 95% seen just once and 1.7% held by the top ten. The V gene's germline CDR1 is SGHTA and CDR2 FQGTGA. The CDR3 consists of 14 residues. Trimming left V 1 base short and J 1 base short, with 7 bases between. The origin of this receptor is a girl aged 2-9 years in good health and CMV-seronegative. The J gene is TRBJ1-1, the V gene TRBV7-3; D is unclear. Sequenced input: PBMCs. The CDR3 DNA reads TGTGCCAGCAGCTTAAATCCAGGGAACACTGAAGCTTTCTTT. Its protein product is CASSLNPGNTEAFF.